These 22 T cell receptor beta chains share one sample of origin, sequenced in a study of OX40 agonist ivuxolimab in advanced cancers. The table came from immunoSEQ multiplex PCR; TCRdb's copy has only in-frame clones and leaves some out. Of fewer than 95,000 clones listed, about 87% are singletons. The material sequenced was CD4+ or CD8+ T cells sorted from blood, taken in a trial of the OX40 agonist ivuxolimab. These receptor sequences come from an adult with an advanced solid tumor such as melanoma, head and neck, liver or kidney cancer.

The V call is TRBV11-3, the J call TRBJ2-7; TRBD2 aligns across 10 bases. V was clipped by 0 bases and J by 4 bases; unmatched bases: 12. The CDR3 has 18 amino acids. Germline V CDR1 and CDR2: SGHNT, YENEEA. The chain's CDR3 is CASSLDVEREGLSYEQYF. The CDR3 DNA sequence: TGTGCCAGCAGCTTAGATGTGGAGCGGGAGGGCCTTTCTTACGAGCAGTACTTC.

This chain joins TRBV19 and TRBJ2-1, with unresolved D. The germline V gene has CDR1 LNHDA and CDR2 SQIVND (reference sequence). Trimming removed 7 bases at V and 8 bases at J, with 21 bases between. The CDR3 runs 15 residues. CDR3 DNA: TGTGCCAGTACCCCACGGCGTGAGCTTGGAGATGAGCAGTTCTTC. Translating it yields CASTPRRELGDEQFF.

The gene calls are TRBV7-8 and TRBJ2-1; no clear D. The CDR3 loop spans 17 amino acids. Trimming removed 4 bases at V and 5 bases at J, with 21 bases between. CDR1 is SGHVS, CDR2 FQNEAQ, per germline. Here the CDR3 DNA reads TGTGCCAGCAGCTGGGTTGGTCTGATTACGACCCACAATGAGCAGTTCTTC. Its translation is CASSWVGLITTHNEQFF.

The CDR3 DNA sequence: TGTGCCAGCAGCCCAAGCGGGAGCTCCTACAATGAGCAGTTCTTC. It encodes CASSPSGSSYNEQFF. V is TRBV11-1 and J is TRBJ2-1; 8 bases are shared with TRBD2. Trimming took 5 bases from V and 0 from J; bases not matched to a gene: 3. From germline, CDR1 is SGHAT and CDR2 FQDESV (reference sequence). The CDR3 is 15 amino acids.

CDR3 amino acids: CASSVRDTYEQYF. CDR3 in DNA: TGTGCCAGCAGCGTCCGGGACACATACGAGCAGTACTTC. The chain combines TRBV7-3 with TRBJ2-7; possibly TRBD1 for D (6 bases). Germline V gives CDR1 SGHTA, CDR2 FQGTGA. The V end was cut by 5 bases, the J end by 4 bases, with 12 bases between. The CDR3 loop spans 13 amino acids. Complete variable domain (other parts from reference TRBV7-3 and TRBJ2-7): GAGVSQTPSNKVTEKGKYVELRCDPISGHTALYWYRQSLGQGPEFLIYFQGTGAADDSGLPNDRFFAVRPEGSVSTLKIQRTERGDSAVYLCASSVRDTYEQYFGPGTRLTVT.

V and J are TRBV7-8 and TRBJ2-7; D uncertain. Trimming removed 7 bases at V and 0 bases at J, with 13 bases between. CDR1 is SGHVS and CDR2 is FQNEAQ in the germline V gene. The CDR3 extends over 14 amino acids. CDR3 residues: CASNPSGPSYEQYF. The CDR3, as DNA: TGTGCCAGCAACCCAAGTGGGCCCTCCTACGAGCAGTACTTC.

This chain links TRBV6-4 with TRBJ2-1; D is unresolved. CDR1 and CDR2 from the germline V gene are MRHNA and SNTAGT. CDR3 length equals 13 residues. Trimming left V 3 bases short and J 5 bases short, with 8 bases between. The CDR3 nucleotides are TGTGCCAGCAGTGAGAGTGAACACAATGAGCAGTTCTTC. Amino acids: CASSESEHNEQFF.

The chain uses TRBV30 and TRBJ1-5; tentative D call: TRBD1 (6 bases). The CDR3 has 17 residues. Germline values: CDR1 GTSNPN, CDR2 SVGIG (reference sequence). V was pared by 0 bases and J by 0 bases, with 15 bases between. CDR3 sequence (DNA): TGTGCCTGGAGTGTACCTGGGGGGCCTTATAGCAATCAGCCCCAGCATTTT. This encodes CAWSVPGGPYSNQPQHF.

This CDR3 reads CASSLGDGNQPQHF. The CDR3 DNA reads TGTGCCAGCAGCTTAGGGGACGGGAATCAGCCCCAGCATTTT. This chain joins TRBV7-2 and TRBJ1-5, with D possibly TRBD1 on 5 matching bases. V was clipped by 1 base and J by 4 bases, with 8 bases between them. CDR1 and CDR2 from the germline V gene are SGHTA and FQGNSA. This CDR3 spans 14 amino acids. The full variable domain, in which reference TRBV7-2 and TRBJ1-5 provide the parts outside the CDR3, is GAGVSQSPSNKVTEKGKDVELRCDPISGHTALYWYRQSLGQGLEFLIYFQGNSAPDKSGLPSDRFSAERTGGSVSTLTIQRTQQEDSAVYLCASSLGDGNQPQHFGDGTRLSIL.

The chain carries TRBV6-5 and TRBJ2-7, with D perhaps matching TRBD2 (6 bases). CDR1 and CDR2 (germline): MNHEY, SVGAGI. V lost 2 bases and J lost 6, with 14 bases in between. There are 14 residues in the CDR3. The CDR3 DNA follows: TGTGCCAGCAGTTACGGGGGGTCGATCGGCGAGCAGTACTTC. Encoded protein: CASSYGGSIGEQYF.

The CDR3 DNA sequence: TGTGCCAGCAGTGGCGCAGCAATTACCCAGTACTTC. As protein: CASSGAAITQYF. This sequence joins TRBV2 and TRBJ2-5; unclear D gene. The V end lost 4 bases, the J end lost 8 bases, and 11 bases lay between the germline ends. CDR3 length equals 12 residues. From germline, CDR1 is SNHLY and CDR2 FYNNEI.

The chain has TRBV6-1 and TRBJ1-1, with 7 bases aligning to TRBD1. The CDR3 has 15 amino acids. Per the germline V gene, CDR1 is MNHNS and CDR2 is SASEGT. J was trimmed by 3 bases and V by 7 bases; bases with no gene match: 11. This CDR3 is CASTPPQGSYTEAFF. The DNA for the CDR3 is TGTGCCAGCACACCACCACAGGGGTCGTACACTGAAGCTTTCTTT.

In its sample, this clone was seen once. The chain links TRBV5-6 to TRBJ1-5, with TRBD1 matching over 7 bases. The CDR3 loop spans 15 amino acids. In germline, CDR1 is SGHDT, CDR2 YYEEEE. With 4 bases clipped from V and 1 base from J, the junction kept 5 bases outside the gene matches. The CDR3 DNA sequence: TGTGCCAGCAGCGGGGGACAGCCGAGCAATCAGCCCCAGCATTTT. Translation gives CASSGGQPSNQPQHF.

The chain is built from TRBV27 and TRBJ1-2; weak D call: TRBD1 (5 bases). CDR3 length equals 15 residues. Germline CDR1 reads MNHEY; CDR2 reads SMNVEV (reference sequence). V was clipped by 0 bases and J by 8 bases, with 16 bases between them. The CDR3 region is CASSLSGTVVWGYTF. Written as DNA, the CDR3 is TGTGCCAGCAGTTTATCGGGGACGGTTGTTTGGGGCTACACCTTC.

The CDR3 coding sequence is TGCGCCAGCAGCTTGGCCGGGGAAAACGAAAAACTGTTTTTT. It encodes CASSLAGENEKLFF. V usage is TRBV5-1 and J usage is TRBJ1-4, with D unclear. The CDR3 contains 14 residues. Germline-derived CDR1 and CDR2 are SGHRS and YFSETQ. Trimming took 0 bases from V and 8 from J, leaving 11 bases between them.

The chain links TRBV5-4 to TRBJ2-7; possibly TRBD2 for D (6 bases). This CDR3 spans 12 amino acids. Per germline, CDR1 SGHNT and CDR2 YYREEE (reference sequence). The ends were cut back, 4 bases at V and 6 bases at J, with 11 bases in the middle. In nucleotides, the CDR3 is TGTGCCAGCAGCGGGGGGAGTCTCGAGCAGTACTTC. Residues: CASSGGSLEQYF.

This chain connects TRBV7-9 to TRBJ2-2, with D possibly TRBD1 on 5 matching bases. V gave up 4 bases and J gave up 4 bases, with 13 bases separating them. Per germline, CDR1 SEHNR and CDR2 FQNEAQ (reference sequence). The CDR3 contains 15 residues. This CDR3 reads CASSYDQGSTGELFF. The CDR3 DNA follows: TGTGCCAGCAGCTACGACCAGGGAAGCACCGGGGAGCTGTTTTTT.

V and J are TRBV7-3 and TRBJ2-5; 7 bases are a match to TRBD1. Looked up from germline, CDR1 is SGHTA and CDR2 is FQGTGA. J lost 0 bases, V lost 9 bases, and 13 bases had no gene match. This CDR3 is built from 16 residues. The CDR3 spells CARTGLATVYQETQYF. The CDR3, as DNA: TGTGCCAGGACAGGGTTAGCAACTGTGTACCAAGAGACCCAGTACTTC. The variable domain in full, completed from reference TRBV7-3 and TRBJ2-5, reads GAGVSQTPSNKVTEKGKYVELRCDPISGHTALYWYRQSLGQGPEFLIYFQGTGAADDSGLPNDRFFAVRPEGSVSTLKIQRTERGDSAVYLCARTGLATVYQETQYFGPGTRLLVL.

The CDR3 sequence is CASSYSASSYNEQFF. CDR3 nucleotide sequence: TGTGCCAGCAGTTACTCGGCGAGCTCCTACAATGAGCAGTTCTTC. The V and J genes are TRBV6-5 and TRBJ2-1; D is ambiguous. V dropped 0 bases and J dropped 0 bases, with 6 bases sitting between them. CDR3 length equals 15 residues. Germline values: CDR1 MNHEY, CDR2 SVGAGI.

This sequence joins TRBV18 and TRBJ2-7; D gene uncertain. Between the trimmed V and J ends, which lost 6 bases and 3 bases, there was a span of 18 bases. This CDR3 comprises 15 residues. Germline V gene data show CDR1 as KGHSH and CDR2 as LQKENI. Written as DNA, the CDR3 is TGTGCCAGCTCCCTCGACGGAATGGGCATCTACGAGCAGTACTTC. This sequence encodes CASSLDGMGIYEQYF.

This clone turned up a few times. This chain links TRBV6-1 with TRBJ1-2; D is possibly TRBD1 (5 bases). Germline V gene sequence: CDR1 MNHNS, CDR2 SASEGT. This CDR3 is built from 14 residues. The V end was cut by 2 bases, the J end by 3 bases, with 10 bases between. The CDR3 DNA is TGTGCCAGCAGTGAAATTGGCAGGGACTATGGCTACACCTTC. This encodes CASSEIGRDYGYTF.

J is TRBJ2-1 and V is TRBV10-2; 11 nucleotides line up with TRBD2. The CDR3 spans 14 residues. V lost 6 bases and J lost 6; bases outside the gene matches: 4. Germline lookup yields CDR1 WSHSY and CDR2 SAAADI. CDR3 residues: CASRLAGGANEQFF. For the CDR3, the DNA is TGCGCCAGCAGGCTAGCGGGAGGCGCCAATGAGCAGTTCTTC.